One sample yielded the 26 T cell receptor beta chains listed below, sequenced in a study of Ad26.COV2.S vaccination and SARS-CoV-2 variants. Method: immunoSEQ multiplex PCR; TCRdb's copy keeps in-frame clones and lacks some. The sample has fewer than 500,000 clones; about 90% are singletons. Described treatment: roughly 19 received Ad26.COV2.S at low or high dose, single or two shots; about five received placebo; per-sample allocation not given. Samples analyzed were those drawn on day 63 after the first vaccine or placebo injection. Sequenced material: peripheral blood, taken in a trial of Ad26.COV2.S vaccine versus placebo. All receptors derive from a person aged 18-60 years who received the Ad26.COV2.S COVID-19 vaccine or a placebo.

This chain uses TRBV29-1 with TRBJ2-1; D may match TRBD1 or TRBD2 (5 bases each). The CDR3 covers 15 residues. Germline V CDR1 and CDR2: SQVTM, ANQGSEA. V shed 7 bases and J shed 7 bases, with 23 bases lying between them. The CDR3 bases are TGCAGCGCAACACCGGGACCAGGAAGCTCTAATGAGCAGTTCTTC. This gives the protein CSATPGPGSSNEQFF.

The rearrangement uses TRBV18 and TRBJ2-2; 11 bases align to TRBD2. The CDR3 is 16 residues long. In germline, CDR1 is KGHSH, CDR2 LQKENI. J was trimmed by 6 bases and V by 3 bases; bases with no gene match: 6. The CDR3 nucleotides are TGTGCCAGCTCACCTGAGGGGACTAGCGGTGCCGGGGAGCTGTTTTTT. This gives the protein CASSPEGTSGAGELFF.

V gene TRBV5-1 combines with J gene TRBJ1-2; D gene ambiguous. Germline CDR1 SGHRS, CDR2 YFSETQ. This CDR3 contains 12 residues. The V end lost 4 bases, the J end lost 3 bases, and 7 bases lay between the germline ends. Written as DNA, the CDR3 is TGCGCCAGCAGCCAAGAGCACTATGGCTACACCTTC. Amino acids: CASSQEHYGYTF.

The rearrangement uses TRBV2 and TRBJ2-7, with 7 bases that match TRBD2. V was clipped by 8 bases and J by 2 bases; unmatched bases: 6. The CDR3 is 13 amino acids. CDR1 is SNHLY, CDR2 FYNNEI, per germline. The CDR3 region has the DNA TGTGCCAGCGGGGAGGGAGCCCCCTACGAGCAGTACTTC. Protein product: CASGEGAPYEQYF.

The genes are TRBV15 and TRBJ2-1; weak D call: TRBD1 (6 bases). The length of the CDR3 is 18 residues. V was pared by 1 base and J by 5 bases, with 21 bases between. CDR1 LNHNV and CDR2 YYDKDF come from the germline V gene (reference sequence). The CDR3 sequence is CATSRGQPRGGRHNEQFF. The CDR3 coding sequence is TGTGCCACCAGCAGAGGACAGCCCAGGGGCGGCAGACACAATGAGCAGTTCTTC.

The rearrangement links TRBV9 to TRBJ2-7; the match to TRBD1 covers 9 bases. V was pared by 0 bases and J by 5 bases, with 9 bases of the junction left unmatched. Germline-derived CDR1 and CDR2 are SGDLS and YYNGEE. CDR3 length: 16 residues. The CDR3 nucleotides read TGTGCCAGCAGCGTAGGTGCGGGACAGGGAAACCACGAGCAGTACTTC. Its translation is CASSVGAGQGNHEQYF.

The chain carries TRBV2 and TRBJ2-7; D assignment may be TRBD1 or TRBD2 (6 bases each). Trimming removed 3 bases from V and 3 bases from J, with 15 bases in between. The CDR3 has 15 residues. Germline V gene lookup returns CDR1 SNHLY and CDR2 FYNNEI. CDR3 in DNA: TGTGCCAGCAGTGAGACAGGAGGGGGTGTCTACGAGCAGTACTTC. Amino acid sequence: CASSETGGGVYEQYF. The variable domain in full, completed from reference TRBV2 and TRBJ2-7, reads EPEVTQTPSHQVTQMGQEVILRCVPISNHLYFYWYRQILGQKVEFLVSFYNNEISEKSEIFDDQFSVERPDGSNFTLKIRSTKLEDSAMYFCASSETGGGVYEQYFGPGTRLTVT.

J is TRBJ2-3 and V is TRBV9; 10 positions match TRBD2. Trimming at V came to 3 bases and at J to 4 bases, leaving 8 bases not matched to a gene. The length of the CDR3 is 16 residues. From germline, CDR1 is SGDLS and CDR2 YYNGEE. The CDR3 loop reads CASSAASGRGADTQYF. For the CDR3, the DNA is TGTGCCAGCAGCGCCGCTAGCGGGAGAGGGGCAGATACGCAGTATTTT.

V gene TRBV28 combines with J gene TRBJ2-3; D perhaps matches TRBD2 (5 bases). Germline lookup yields CDR1 MDHEN and CDR2 SYDVKM. Trimming shortened V by 5 bases and J by 1 base, and 13 bases separated the two germline ends. The CDR3 runs 15 residues. The CDR3 sequence: CASSSTQEGTDTQYF. The CDR3 DNA is TGTGCCAGCAGTAGTACGCAGGAGGGCACAGATACGCAGTATTTT.

This chain joins TRBV30 and TRBJ2-7; D tentatively fits TRBD1 or TRBD2 (5 bases each). The CDR3 is 15 residues long. Germline V CDR1 and CDR2: GTSNPN, SVGIG (reference sequence). V gave up 3 bases and J gave up 0 bases, with 15 bases separating them. The CDR3 DNA sequence: TGTGCCTGGAGGGGCTTGGGGGACCGCTCCTACGAGCAGTACTTC. Translation gives CAWRGLGDRSYEQYF.

The rearrangement links TRBV11-2 to TRBJ2-7, with 10 bases that match TRBD2. CDR1 and CDR2 (germline): SGHAT, FQNNGV. V shed 3 bases, J shed 5 bases, and the junction held 4 bases outside the gene matches. The CDR3 length is 14 residues. This chain's CDR3 is CASSFSGRYNEQYF. Written as DNA, the CDR3 is TGTGCCAGCAGCTTTAGCGGGAGGTACAACGAGCAGTACTTC.

The CDR3 DNA is TGTGCCAGCAGTAGATTTGTAGGGGGATACAATGAGCAGTTCTTC. Amino acids: CASSRFVGGYNEQFF. The V and J genes are TRBV6-2 or TRBV6-3 and TRBJ2-1; maybe TRBD1 (6 bases). V lost 5 bases, J lost 4 bases, and 15 bases lay in between. The germline CDR1 and CDR2 sequences are MNHEY and SVGEGT. This CDR3 spans 15 amino acids.

This clone was counted between two and nine times. The V call is TRBV6-2 or TRBV6-3, the J call TRBJ1-1, with 8 bases that match TRBD1. V gave up 4 bases and J gave up 7 bases; unmatched junction bases: 8. This CDR3 spans 14 amino acids. CDR1 is MNHEY, CDR2 SVGEGT, per germline. The CDR3 region is CASSSQGGSGEAFF. The CDR3 DNA reads TGTGCCAGCAGTTCACAGGGGGGGTCCGGTGAAGCTTTCTTT.

CDR3 sequence (DNA): TGTGCCAGCAGTTTATTAGGGGGCGGCACTGAAGCTTTCTTT. Its translation is CASSLLGGGTEAFF. The chain carries TRBV28 and TRBJ1-1, with TRBD1 identical over 7 bases. CDR1 is MDHEN and CDR2 is SYDVKM in the germline V gene. This CDR3 is built from 14 residues. V trimming: 1 base; J trimming: 4 bases; junction bases outside the gene matches: 3.

Comments on this clone: Other nucleotide sequences from this sample produce the same CDR3. This chain connects TRBV7-3 to TRBJ2-5; a weak D match, TRBD2 (5 bases). There are 13 residues in the CDR3. Germline values: CDR1 SGHTA, CDR2 FQGTGA. V shed 6 bases and J shed 4 bases, with 12 bases lying between them. The CDR3 coding sequence is TGTGCCAGCAGTTCCCGGGGATCAGAGACCCAGTACTTC. Protein product: CASSSRGSETQYF.

This chain uses TRBV4-1 with TRBJ1-4; D is unresolved. This CDR3 is 14 amino acids long. V gave up 2 bases and J gave up 4 bases, with 8 bases separating them. CDR1 and CDR2 (germline): MGHRA, YSYEKL. CDR3 amino acids: CASSQRDFNEKLFF. The CDR3 coding sequence is TGCGCCAGCAGCCAAAGGGATTTTAATGAAAAACTGTTTTTT.

The rearrangement uses TRBV7-3 and TRBJ2-1; D not certain. V was trimmed by 0 bases and J by 7 bases, leaving 19 bases between them. The CDR3 sequence is 17 residues long. CDR1 and CDR2 from the germline V gene are SGHTA and FQGTGA. This chain's CDR3 is CASSLTRPGFVNNEQFF. The CDR3 nucleotides are TGTGCCAGCAGCTTAACCCGGCCAGGATTTGTCAATAATGAGCAGTTCTTC.

The gene calls are TRBV6-2 or TRBV6-3 and TRBJ2-1, with TRBD1 matching 10 bases. This CDR3 has 17 residues. With V trimmed by 4 bases and J by 4 bases, 10 bases remained unmatched. Germline CDR1 is MNHEY and CDR2 is SVGEGT. As DNA, the CDR3 is TGTGCCAGCAGTTCTCCCCAGACAGGGGGCTTATACAATGAGCAGTTCTTC. Protein sequence: CASSSPQTGGLYNEQFF.

The chain is built from TRBV18 and TRBJ2-3; D remains ambiguous. The V end lost 2 bases, the J end lost 10 bases, and 10 bases lay between the germline ends. CDR3 size: 12 residues. Germline CDR1 and CDR2: KGHSH and LQKENI. This chain's CDR3 is CASSPTEVPQYF. CDR3 bases: TGTGCCAGCTCACCAACCGAGGTACCGCAGTATTTT.

The chain uses TRBV5-4 and TRBJ2-2, with 9 bases fitting TRBD1. There are 17 residues in the CDR3. V trimming: 3 bases; J trimming: 4 bases; junction bases outside the gene matches: 10. CDR1 is SGHNT, CDR2 YYREEE, per germline (reference sequence). The CDR3 sequence: CASSSLGGGQGTGELFF. The CDR3 coding sequence is TGTGCCAGCAGCTCCCTGGGGGGGGGACAGGGCACCGGGGAGCTGTTTTTT.

This chain connects TRBV7-3 to TRBJ2-1; TRBD2 agrees at 9 bases. The CDR3 runs 15 residues. Germline CDR1 SGHTA, CDR2 FQGTGA. Germline trimming cut 5 bases from V and 4 bases from J; bases unmatched to any gene: 6. DNA for the CDR3: TGTGCCAGCAGCGAGACTAGCGGAGCTTACAATGAGCAGTTCTTC. Its protein product is CASSETSGAYNEQFF.

This clone was recorded once. V gene TRBV7-9 combines with J gene TRBJ1-2; TRBD1 aligns across 9 bases. Germline CDR1 and CDR2: SEHNR and FQNEAQ (reference sequence). V was pared by 0 bases and J by 7 bases, with 3 bases of the junction left unmatched. This CDR3 contains 14 residues. CDR3 loop: CASSLAQGARGYTF. For the CDR3, the DNA is TGTGCCAGCAGCTTAGCACAGGGGGCGCGTGGCTACACCTTC.

The V call is TRBV5-5, the J call TRBJ2-5; TRBD1 aligns across 7 bases. Unmatched junction bases numbered 8, after V lost 2 bases and J lost 4 bases. This CDR3 has 15 residues. In germline, CDR1 is SGHKS, CDR2 YYEKEE (reference sequence). The CDR3 loop is CASSFRQGERETQYF. The CDR3 region has the DNA TGTGCCAGCAGCTTTCGACAGGGCGAGAGAGAGACCCAGTACTTC.

The sample holds one count of this clone. The chain has TRBV9 and TRBJ1-1; D is unresolved. Trimming cost V 0 bases and J 7 bases, with 10 bases left between them. Germline V gene data show CDR1 as SGDLS and CDR2 as YYNGEE. The CDR3 runs 13 residues. CDR3 loop: CASSVDILGEAFF. DNA of the CDR3: TGTGCCAGCAGCGTAGATATCTTGGGTGAAGCTTTCTTT.

The gene calls are TRBV28 and TRBJ2-1, with D uncertain. V lost 2 bases and J 2 bases, leaving 19 bases between the germline ends. The CDR3 covers 18 residues. CDR1 is MDHEN and CDR2 is SYDVKM in the germline V gene. As DNA, the CDR3 is TGTGCCAGCAGTTTAATACCCCAGAGTCCTGCGGCCTACAATGAGCAGTTCTTC. This translates into CASSLIPQSPAAYNEQFF. The complete variable domain, with remaining parts taken from reference TRBV28 and TRBJ2-1, reads DVKVTQSSRYLVKRTGEKVFLECVQDMDHENMFWYRQDPGLGLRLIYFSYDVKMKEKGDIPEGYSVSREKKERFSLILESASTNQTSMYLCASSLIPQSPAAYNEQFFGPGTRLTVL.

The chain employs TRBV7-6 and TRBJ2-6; D ambiguous. Germline V CDR1 and CDR2: SGHVS, FNYEAQ. This CDR3 is 17 amino acids long. Trimming pared 1 base from V and 2 bases from J, leaving 12 bases between. CDR3 nucleotide sequence: TGTGCCAGCAGCTTAGGGGTTCATGTAGCTGGGGCCAACGTCCTGACTTTC. Translated: CASSLGVHVAGANVLTF. The full variable domain, with the rest looked up from reference TRBV7-6 and TRBJ2-6, is GAGVSQSPRYKVTKRGQDVALRCDPISGHVSLYWYRQALGQGPEFLTYFNYEAQQDKSGLPNDRFSAERPEGSISTLTIQRTEQRDSAMYRCASSLGVHVAGANVLTFGAGSRLTVL.